The 18 T cell receptor beta chains below come from one sample, sequenced in a study of T cells expressing NK-cell markers. TCRdb reprocessed the 5' RACE reads, with one entry per CDR3 protein and no DNA. The sample totals 250,000 or so distinct CDR3 sequences. The sample was blood T cells: a sorted CD56 or NKG2C T cell subset, CD4+ or CD8+ T cells, or bulk PBMC T cells (not recorded which). The receptors derive from a woman between 18 and 70 years old in good health.

The V gene is TRBV4-2, the J gene TRBJ2-7. The CDR3 is made up of 13 amino acids. Germline values: CDR1 LGHNA, CDR2 YNFKEQ. The CDR3 here is CASSHARGYEQYF.

J is TRBJ2-1 and V is TRBV7-2; the D call of TRBD2 rests on TCRdb alone, since no DNA is present to check it. There are 20 residues in the CDR3. Per the germline V gene, CDR1 is SGHTA and CDR2 is FQGNSA. The CDR3 loop is CASSLARRTSGASSYNEQFF.

This rearrangement joins TRBV5-6 to TRBJ1-2. The CDR3 has 13 residues. From germline, CDR1 is SGHDT and CDR2 YYEEEE. CDR3 protein: CASSPTAYRGYTF.

The rearrangement joins TRBV20-1 to TRBJ2-3. This CDR3 has 15 amino acids. CDR1 is DFQATT, CDR2 SNEGSKA, per germline (reference sequence). CDR3 sequence: CSARAPSSRTDTQYF.

This sequence joins TRBV24-1 and TRBJ2-3; TCRdb indicates TRBD1, and absent DNA this call remains unverified. The CDR3 covers 17 residues. Looked up from germline, CDR1 is KGHDR and CDR2 is SFDVKD. This chain's CDR3 is CATSDLPGRIGADTQYF.

The V call is TRBV29-1, the J call TRBJ2-5; the TCRdb D gene call, TRBD2, has no DNA to confirm it. The CDR3 has 13 residues. Germline assignment: CDR1 SQVTM and CDR2 ANQGSEA. The CDR3 reads CSVLPSGVETQYF.

The chain joins TRBV28 to TRBJ2-3; TCRdb outputs TRBD2, but without DNA this stays unchecked. The CDR3 is 15 residues long. Germline CDR1 and CDR2: MDHEN and SYDVKM. This chain's CDR3 is CASNPPRWGQNTQYF. The entire variable domain, with the rest obtained from reference TRBV28 and TRBJ2-3, is as follows: DVKVTQSSRYLVKRTGEKVFLECVQDMDHENMFWYRQDPGLGLRLIYFSYDVKMKEKGDIPEGYSVSREKKERFSLILESASTNQTSMYLCASNPPRWGQNTQYFGPGTRLTVL.

The chain has TRBV5-8 and TRBJ1-1; the TRBD1 assignment by TCRdb is unverifiable without DNA. Per germline, CDR1 SGHTS and CDR2 YDEGEE. The CDR3 length is 11 residues. CDR3 in amino acids: CAIEGRTEAFF.

The chain links TRBV5-1 to TRBJ2-3; the TCRdb D gene call, TRBD2, has no DNA to confirm it. CDR1 is SGHRS and CDR2 is YFSETQ in the germline V gene. The CDR3 loop spans 15 amino acids. The chain's CDR3 is CASSLKRGSFNTQYF.

This chain connects TRBV20-1 to TRBJ2-3; the TRBD1 assignment by TCRdb is unverifiable without DNA. Per germline, CDR1 DFQATT and CDR2 SNEGSKA (reference sequence). CDR3 length: 15 residues. The CDR3 loop reads CSARDGGVGTNTQYF.

This chain connects TRBV28 to TRBJ1-4; TCRdb picks TRBD1, but there is no DNA to check that call. Germline V gene lookup returns CDR1 MDHEN and CDR2 SYDVKM. CDR3 length: 14 residues. CDR3 residues: CASSLSPGNEKLFF.

V usage is TRBV11-2 and J usage is TRBJ2-5; the D gene TCRdb calls, TRBD1, cannot be checked with no DNA. The CDR3 runs 13 residues. Germline values: CDR1 SGHAT, CDR2 FQNNGV. The CDR3 protein is CASSFQGVETQYF.

The chain recombines TRBV7-2 with TRBJ1-6. The CDR3 extends over 11 amino acids. CDR1 and CDR2 (germline): SGHTA, FQGNSA. CDR3 amino acids: CASSFNSPLHF.

The chain carries TRBV15 and TRBJ1-6; the TCRdb call, TRBD1, lacks DNA for checking. CDR1 and CDR2 from the germline V gene are LNHNV and YYDKDF (reference sequence). This CDR3 has 14 residues. This CDR3 reads CATSRDAGDSPLHF.

The chain carries TRBV7-8 and TRBJ2-1; TCRdb designates TRBD2, a call that cannot be tested without DNA. CDR3 length: 18 amino acids. The germline V gene has CDR1 SGHVS and CDR2 FQNEAQ. The CDR3 sequence is CASSSSPGLAGVGNEQFF.

The V and J genes are TRBV7-8 and TRBJ1-6. CDR3 length: 13 amino acids. CDR1 and CDR2 (germline): SGHVS, FQNEAQ. This chain's CDR3 is CASSGQNNSPLHF.

The rearrangement joins TRBV12-3 or TRBV12-4 to TRBJ2-5; lacking DNA, the TRBD1 call made by TCRdb goes unchecked. CDR3 length: 16 residues. This CDR3 is CASLGKGRTYQETQYF.

V usage is TRBV20-1 and J usage is TRBJ1-1; there is no DNA to check the TCRdb D call of TRBD1. Germline V gene lookup returns CDR1 DFQATT and CDR2 SNEGSKA (reference sequence). This CDR3 region has 15 residues. The CDR3 loop is CSARDPRGANTEAFF.